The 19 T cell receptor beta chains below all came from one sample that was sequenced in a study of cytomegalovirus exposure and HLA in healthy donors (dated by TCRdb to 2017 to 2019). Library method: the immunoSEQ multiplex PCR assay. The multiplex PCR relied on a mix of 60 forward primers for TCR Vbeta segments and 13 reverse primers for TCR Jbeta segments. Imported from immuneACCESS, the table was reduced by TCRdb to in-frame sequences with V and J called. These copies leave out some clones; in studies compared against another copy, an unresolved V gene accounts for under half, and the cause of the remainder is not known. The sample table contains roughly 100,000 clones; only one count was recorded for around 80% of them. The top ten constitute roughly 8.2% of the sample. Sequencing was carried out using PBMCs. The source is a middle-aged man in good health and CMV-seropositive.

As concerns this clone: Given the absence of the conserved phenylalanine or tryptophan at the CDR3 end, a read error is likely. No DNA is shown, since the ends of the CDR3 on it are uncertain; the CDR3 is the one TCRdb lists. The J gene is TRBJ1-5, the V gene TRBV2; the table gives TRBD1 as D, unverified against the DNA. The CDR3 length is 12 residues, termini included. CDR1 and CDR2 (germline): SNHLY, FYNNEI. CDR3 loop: CASRFGQGGYAL.

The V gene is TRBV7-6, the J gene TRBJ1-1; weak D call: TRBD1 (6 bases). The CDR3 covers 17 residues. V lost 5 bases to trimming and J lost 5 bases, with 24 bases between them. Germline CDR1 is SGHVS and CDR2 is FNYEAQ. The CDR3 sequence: CASSPAPQRAGVTEAFF. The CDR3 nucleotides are TGTGCCAGCAGCCCAGCCCCCCAGAGGGCAGGGGTGACTGAAGCTTTCTTT.

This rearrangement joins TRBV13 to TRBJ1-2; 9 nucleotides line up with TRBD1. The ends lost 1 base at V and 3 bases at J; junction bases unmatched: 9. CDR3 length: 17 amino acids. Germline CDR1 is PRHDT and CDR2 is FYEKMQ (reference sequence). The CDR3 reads CASSLEDRGRIDYGYTF. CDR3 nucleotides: TGTGCCAGCAGCTTAGAGGACAGGGGAAGGATTGACTATGGCTACACCTTC.

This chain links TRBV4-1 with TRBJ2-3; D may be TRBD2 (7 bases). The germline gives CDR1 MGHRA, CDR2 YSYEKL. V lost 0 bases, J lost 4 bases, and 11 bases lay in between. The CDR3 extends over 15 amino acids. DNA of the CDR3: TGCGCCAGCAGCCAAGAGGAAGGGGGGGCAGATACGCAGTATTTT. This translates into CASSQEEGGADTQYF.

The CDR3 sequence is CSVEPQGREGEKLFF. The CDR3 DNA reads as TGCAGCGTTGAACCTCAAGGCAGGGAGGGCGAAAAACTGTTTTTT. The V call is TRBV29-1, the J call TRBJ1-4, with D tentatively TRBD1 (5 bases). With 2 bases removed from V and 8 bases from J, the gap between germline ends came to 18 bases. This CDR3 region has 15 residues. Germline V CDR1 and CDR2: SQVTM, ANQGSEA.

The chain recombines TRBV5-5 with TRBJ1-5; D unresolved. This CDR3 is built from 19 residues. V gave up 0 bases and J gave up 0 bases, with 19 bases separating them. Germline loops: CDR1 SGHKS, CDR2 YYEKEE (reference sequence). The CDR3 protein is CASSLARSSMGYSNQPQHF. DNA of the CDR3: TGTGCCAGCAGCTTGGCCCGGTCTAGTATGGGTTATAGCAATCAGCCCCAGCATTTT. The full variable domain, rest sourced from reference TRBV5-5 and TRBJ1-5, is DAGVTQSPTHLIKTRGQQVTLRCSPISGHKSVSWYQQVLGQGPQFIFQYYEKEERGRGNFPDRFSARQFPNYSSELNVNALLLGDSALYLCASSLARSSMGYSNQPQHFGDGTRLSIL.

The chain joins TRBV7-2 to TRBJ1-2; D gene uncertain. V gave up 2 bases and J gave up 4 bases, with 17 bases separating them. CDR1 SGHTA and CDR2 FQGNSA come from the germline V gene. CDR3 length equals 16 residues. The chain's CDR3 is CASSLTDGALIYGYTF. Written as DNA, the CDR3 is TGTGCCAGCAGCTTAACTGACGGAGCGCTTATCTATGGCTACACCTTC.

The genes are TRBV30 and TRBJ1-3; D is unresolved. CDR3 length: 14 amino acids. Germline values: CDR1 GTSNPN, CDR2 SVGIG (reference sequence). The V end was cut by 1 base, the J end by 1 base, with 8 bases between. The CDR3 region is CAWSGTSSGNTIYF. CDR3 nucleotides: TGTGCCTGGAGTGGGACTTCTTCTGGAAACACCATATATTTT.

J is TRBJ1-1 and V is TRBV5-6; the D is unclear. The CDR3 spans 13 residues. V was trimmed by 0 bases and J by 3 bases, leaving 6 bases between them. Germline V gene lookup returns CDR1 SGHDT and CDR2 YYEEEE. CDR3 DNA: TGTGCCAGCAGCTTGGAAGCGGACACTGAAGCTTTCTTT. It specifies CASSLEADTEAFF.

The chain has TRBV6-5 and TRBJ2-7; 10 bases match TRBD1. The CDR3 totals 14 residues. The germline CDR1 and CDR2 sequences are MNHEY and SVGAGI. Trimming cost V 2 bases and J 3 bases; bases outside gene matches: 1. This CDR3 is CASSYGTGDYEQYF. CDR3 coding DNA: TGTGCCAGCAGTTACGGGACAGGGGACTACGAGCAGTACTTC.

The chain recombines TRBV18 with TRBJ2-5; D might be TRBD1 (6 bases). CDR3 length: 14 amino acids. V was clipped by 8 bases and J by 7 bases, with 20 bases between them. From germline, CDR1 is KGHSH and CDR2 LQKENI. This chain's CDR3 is CASGGSGDRGTQYF. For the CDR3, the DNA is TGTGCCAGCGGTGGGTCAGGGGACCGGGGGACCCAGTACTTC.

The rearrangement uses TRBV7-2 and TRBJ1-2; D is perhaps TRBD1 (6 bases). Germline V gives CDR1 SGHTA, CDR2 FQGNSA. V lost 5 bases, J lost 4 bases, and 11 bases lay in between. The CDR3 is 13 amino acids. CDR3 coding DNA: TGTGCCAGCAGCCTGGACAGCTCCTATGGCTACACCTTC. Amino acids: CASSLDSSYGYTF.

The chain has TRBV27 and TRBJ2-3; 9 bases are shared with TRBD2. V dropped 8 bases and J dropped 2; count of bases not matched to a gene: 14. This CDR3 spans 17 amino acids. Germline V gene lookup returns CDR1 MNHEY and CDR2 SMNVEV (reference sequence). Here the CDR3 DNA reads TGTGCCAGCGGAGAGATTATAGCGGGAGCGAACACAGATACGCAGTATTTT. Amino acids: CASGEIIAGANTDTQYF.

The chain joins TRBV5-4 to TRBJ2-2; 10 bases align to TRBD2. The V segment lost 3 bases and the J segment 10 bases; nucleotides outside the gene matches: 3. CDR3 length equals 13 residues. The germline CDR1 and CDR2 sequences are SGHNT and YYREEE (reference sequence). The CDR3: CASSSLAGAELFF. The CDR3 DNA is TGTGCCAGCAGCTCCCTAGCGGGAGCGGAGCTGTTTTTT.

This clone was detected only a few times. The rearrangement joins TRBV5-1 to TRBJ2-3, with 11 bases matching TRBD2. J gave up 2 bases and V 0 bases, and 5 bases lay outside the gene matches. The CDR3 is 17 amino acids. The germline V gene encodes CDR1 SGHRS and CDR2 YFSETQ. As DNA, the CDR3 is TGCGCCAGCAGCTTGGGGGCTAGCGGGAGGTTCACAGATACGCAGTATTTT. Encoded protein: CASSLGASGRFTDTQYF.

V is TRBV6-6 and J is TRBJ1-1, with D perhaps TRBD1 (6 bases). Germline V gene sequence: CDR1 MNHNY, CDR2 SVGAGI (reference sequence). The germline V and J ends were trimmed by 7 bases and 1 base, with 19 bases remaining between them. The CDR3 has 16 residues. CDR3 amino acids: CASTRLGQTGNTEAFF. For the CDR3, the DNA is TGTGCCAGCACCCGACTGGGCCAGACAGGGAACACTGAAGCTTTCTTT.

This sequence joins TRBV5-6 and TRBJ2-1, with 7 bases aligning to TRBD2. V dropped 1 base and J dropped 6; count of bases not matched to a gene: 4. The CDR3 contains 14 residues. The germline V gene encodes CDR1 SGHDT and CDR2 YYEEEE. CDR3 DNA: TGTGCCAGCAGCTTGTTCTCTAGCGGCAATGAGCAGTTCTTC. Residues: CASSLFSSGNEQFF.

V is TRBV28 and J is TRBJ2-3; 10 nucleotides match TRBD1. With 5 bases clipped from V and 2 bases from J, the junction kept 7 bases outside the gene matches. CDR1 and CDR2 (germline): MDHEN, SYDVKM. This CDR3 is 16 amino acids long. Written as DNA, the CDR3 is TGTGCCAGCAGTCTACGGACAGGGGGGTACACAGATACGCAGTATTTT. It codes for CASSLRTGGYTDTQYF.

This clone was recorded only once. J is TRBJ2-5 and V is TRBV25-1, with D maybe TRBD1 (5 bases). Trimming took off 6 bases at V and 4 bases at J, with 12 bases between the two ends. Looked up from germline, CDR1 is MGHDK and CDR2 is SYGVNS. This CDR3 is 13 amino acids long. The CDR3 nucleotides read TGTGCCAGCAGGACAGATCGAGGAGAGACCCAGTACTTC. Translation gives CASRTDRGETQYF.